The present T cell receptor (beta chain) was sequenced within a study of cytomegalovirus exposure and HLA in healthy donors (dated by TCRdb to about 2017). For the wider study: An earlier analysis of some 500 of the donors reported about 250 Gb of sequence data and 100 million to 130 million unique TCR beta sequences from 150 million to 200 million T cells. Around 330 gigabases of sequencing data and around 85 million unique TCR sequences made up an early release that covered several hundred HLA-typed donors. Of the 300 to 500 genotyped donors, 75% to 85% were placed in the genetic ancestry cluster associated with self-reported Caucasian donors. The study was designed to test whether signatures of past pathogen exposure could be identified by cataloging public T cell receptors. The study used immunosequencing to profile the T cell repertoires of 666 subjects and linked those repertoires to cytomegalovirus serostatus. Along with the approximately 700-subject first cohort, a separate validation cohort of over a hundred different subjects was used. To predict cytomegalovirus infection status, the study combined high-throughput TCR immunosequencing, statistical association of individual TCRs with disease status, and machine learning. A later analysis re-examined previously published TCR beta repertoires from several hundred donors and added high-resolution HLA genotyping to investigate patterns of TCR occurrence. The later analysis used no new phenotypic data to find candidate immune exposures, relying instead on TCR beta sequences and their occurrence across donors. An earlier analysis of around 540 of the donors applied high-throughput TCR beta sequencing to assess whether each TCR beta V gene segment acted as functional or pseudogenic. Donor age, sex, ethnicity and CMV serostatus were collected together with the repertoire data. A later genetic analysis used genome-wide SNP genotypes for about 60% of the roughly 700 donors, treating that subset as a discovery cohort. All discovery cohort repertoires had been generated on a single sequencing platform. HLA typing included class I and class II loci at four-digit resolution. The number of donors typed differed by locus, with roughly 620-630 for A, B, C, DRB1 and DQB1, more than 500 for DQA1, 600 to 610 for DPA1, and some 470 for DPB1. Because of strong linkage in the cohort, roughly five DR-DQ haplotypes were treated as single units for association and clustering. Across some 400 genotyped donors of the cohort, an average of about 220,000 unique TCR beta nucleotide sequences per donor were sequenced, and roughly 18% of those sequences were non-productive.

Details on this clone: Its target antigen remains unknown. No quality values exist for individual bases; no much larger clone is one base distant.

V lost 0 bases and J lost 7 bases, and the count of bases not matched to a germline gene is 9. CDR3 length: 16 amino acids, cysteine to phenylalanine. Of the read, only the CDR3 DNA is kept; its 48 bases are in frame from base 1. CDR1 and CDR2 were assigned from the germline V gene (reference sequence) as WNHNN and SYGVQD. Receptors were amplified or captured by the immunoSEQ multiplex PCR assay. The multiplex PCR relied on a mix of 60 forward primers for TCR Vbeta segments and 13 reverse primers for TCR Jbeta segments. Amplification of the CDR3 region of rearranged TCR beta genes was performed with a multiplex PCR assay on genomic DNA. Amplified TCR beta libraries were sequenced as 87-base-pair reads on the Illumina HiSeq System. On the study's bioinformatics: Across the 670 or so repertoires, a later analysis counted 80 million or so unique TCR beta chains, around 11 million of which were shared by at least two donors. A nearest-neighbor algorithm error-corrected the raw reads and collapsed the reads into unique sequences, merging closely related sequences to remove PCR and sequencing errors. Alignment of CDR3 sequences to IMGT reference sequences was used to assign V, D and J gene segments. For a sequence to be retained, a match of at least six nucleotides to both a V gene segment and a J gene segment was required. Rearrangements were called productive when the CDR3 lacked stop codons and stayed in frame with V and J; all others were non-productive. Following IMGT convention, CDR3 was defined as the stretch from the second conserved V-encoded cysteine up to the conserved J-encoded phenylalanine. The earlier analysis of approximately 590 of the donors excluded any sequence lacking an unambiguous match to a single V gene segment. An earlier analysis of several hundred of the donors classified V segments as functional when productive rearrangements were above 56.7% and as segregating when the standard deviation between donors was above 5%. To diagnose cytomegalovirus status from the catalog of TCR beta chain sequences, a statistical classification framework was built. V and J gene assignment, in a later analysis, came from comparing TCR nucleotide sequences with IMGT/GENE-DB human TR gene sequences. In a later analysis, CDR3 sequences and most-parsimonious VDJ recombination scenarios were assigned using the TCRdist pipeline. In a later analysis, each TCR beta chain was defined by its CDR3 amino acid sequence together with its V-gene family, and reads lacking a unique V-gene family were excluded. In a later analysis, fewer than 650 highly shared, low-generation-probability nucleotide sequences were removed to address suspected cross-contamination and a sequencing artifact. In a later analysis, a clonal expansion index was calculated for each public chain from normalized within-repertoire ranks of inferred template counts. Generation probabilities in a later analysis came from a VDJ recombination model fitted to out-of-frame rearrangements, and those results were checked against IGoR. Hypergeometric tests were used in a later analysis to score TCR-TCR, TCR-HLA and TCR-CMV co-occurrence, with a repertoire-size bias correction applied to the TCR pairs. To estimate false discovery rates, a later analysis permuted the HLA or CMV assignments 20 times. In a later analysis, co-occurring TCRs were grouped using DBSCAN, and TCRdist sequence similarity was added for clustering within HLA-allele-positive subsets. For co-occurrence clustering, repertoires with fewer than 30,000 or more than 120,000 public chains were excluded, along with four or five repertoires with anomalous nucleotide sharing. TCRdb stores this immuneACCESS table with in-frame sequences only. Part of the clones is absent; in the studies checked, under half of the shortfall reflects unresolved V genes, and no reason is known for the rest. V and J calls plus clone size are reproduced from that table; the DNA served to infer D and trimming. The sample includes some 200,000 clones, with 79% observed a single time. Around 1.4% of the sample is held by the ten biggest clonotypes.

General findings and caveats noted by the study authors: A cluster of highly shared sequence variants was judged likely to represent a technical artifact of the sequencing pipeline. The study listed 164 TCR beta chains as associated with cytomegalovirus. The classifier was reported to diagnose cytomegalovirus status with high specificity and sensitivity in both the original cohort and the validation cohort. In a later analysis, most CMV-associated TCR beta chains were found to appear HLA-restricted, with HLA associations seemingly driven largely by CMV exposure. In a later genetic analysis, a missense DCLRE1C variant was associated with V-gene and J-gene trimming of TCR beta chains, and the association was replicated in an independent cohort. A later analysis associated about 16,000 TCR beta sequences with specific HLA alleles at a false discovery rate of 0.05. A later analysis reported that several top co-occurrence clusters appeared linked to parvovirus B19, influenza, CMV and Epstein-Barr virus. When HLA alleles, especially DR and DQ, strongly co-occurred, attributing TCR associations to individual alleles was difficult. Because counts were too low, seventeen rarely observed V segments, including chromosome 9 orphons, were left out of the earlier analysis of a few hundred of the donors. The 87-base-pair reads could not distinguish some IMGT-functional V segments, including TRBV6-2 and TRBV6-3, so those segments were excluded. In an earlier analysis of over 550 of the donors, most TCR beta V segments were observed in productive rearrangements about 90% or about 30% of the time, broadly matching IMGT annotations. In a later analysis, HLA-associated TCR beta chains were found to be more clonally expanded and to have lower generation probabilities than equally common non-associated chains. Compared with the approximately 670-donor mean, donors in an Asian-associated ancestry cluster had fewer N-insertions in productive TCRs, according to a later genetic analysis. This cohort had only TCR beta chains sequenced, and the lack of alpha or paired-chain data limited which features could be detected. HLA typing was unavailable for some donors at each locus, so association tests used only the typed subset. For the cohort, immune exposure information was limited to CMV serostatus. The presence/absence analyses assumed that sequencing depth was roughly uniform across donors, and that assumption may not be true. Most TCR sequences were seen in very few donors, while some public TCRs were found in many individuals. A later analysis found that TCR association rates varied across HLA loci, with DRB1 alleles showing the most associated TCRs and HLA-C alleles the fewest. Linkage disequilibrium might explain the correlated functional status among segregating V segments, but an unknown experimental factor could not be ruled out. Three of the identified cytomegalovirus-associated TCR beta chains were confirmed in vitro to be specific for cytomegalovirus antigens. A further reported finding was that TCR beta sequences accurately predicted the HLA-A and HLA-B alleles for most subjects in the first cohort. The authors suggested that the approach could potentially be generalized to other disease states and immunological phenotypes.

The cohort comprised some 680 healthy bone marrow donors. All cohort members were sampled while nominally healthy, although unrecorded immune exposures were likely present. The donor tested CMV seropositive, placing the donor among the 289 seropositive members of the cohort. Each donor provided a peripheral blood sample, and peripheral blood mononuclear cells were used for TCR beta sequencing. The Qiagen DNeasy Blood Extraction Kit was used to extract genomic DNA from the blood cell samples. Sample: PBMCs. The TCR comes from a girl between 5 and 17 years old in good health and CMV-seropositive. In this chain, TRBV10-1 is recombined with TRBJ2-1, with 7 bases in between that match TRBD1. This receptor has the CDR3 CASSESGTAFRNEQFF. The nucleotides read TGCGCCAGCAGTGAGTCAGGGACAGCCTTTAGGAATGAGCAGTTCTTC.